What follows is one T cell receptor (beta chain) and its context. Its specificity is unknown. The data originate from a study of T cell repertoires in cytomegalovirus infection. Study information: Well-studied HLA-B-restricted epitopes and recently identified HLA-C-restricted epitopes of CMV were both used in the study. Indications came from public TCR beta signatures; they pointed to CMV infection and to a matching HLA type.

TCRdb redid the calling of the reads with MiXCR, one entry per CDR3 protein. The sample yields tens of thousands of distinct CDR3 sequences, roughly 25% seen once. With 1 base clipped from V and 8 bases from J, the junction kept 4 bases outside the gene matches. The CDR3 runs 15 residues. Study findings and constraints: Pooled public TCR beta family frequency picked out CMV carriers with the relevant HLA. What dominated the ex vivo response were HLA-C-restricted CMV-specific TCR beta clonotypes.

The source is a human donor in good health (CMV status not recorded). Some clones in this sample may be carry-over from other donors' samples. The genes are TRBV12-3 or TRBV12-4 and TRBJ2-1, with 11 bases that match TRBD2. The sequencing used CD8+ T cells from cultured PBMCs, collected from culture after CMV antigen stimulation. CDR3 sequence reads: CASSLGTSGWDEQFF. Written as DNA, the CDR3 is TGTGCCAGCAGTTTAGGGACTAGCGGGTGGGATGAGCAGTTCTTC.